This T cell receptor (beta chain) was recovered during a study of neurological immune-mediated disorders. General study findings and limits: The study found the most TCR clonal expansion in HTLV-1-associated myelopathy and the least in multiple sclerosis, below healthy controls.

At least ten counts were recorded for this clonotype. The antigen is not known. Germline V CDR1 and CDR2: LNHNV, YYDKDF (reference sequence). The CDR3 sequence is 15 residues long. V was pared by 1 base and J by 2 bases, with 9 bases between. The group of healthy controls was made up of people who were blood bank volunteers in Maryland, USA. Via MiXCR, TCRdb re-called the 5' RACE reads, giving one row per CDR3 protein. The sample yields 30,000 to 35,000 distinct CDR3 sequences, about 4.1% seen once. The clonotype originates from a woman aged 40 to 50 in good health. The sample comprised CD4+ T cells from blood. The V and J genes are TRBV15 and TRBJ1-5; D ambiguous. Written as DNA, the CDR3 is TGTGCCACCAGCAGAGTACCTGGTGGCAATCAGCCCCAGCATTTT. Residues: CATSRVPGGNQPQHF.